A single sample is the source of the 2 T cell receptor beta chains below, sequenced in a study of lung T cells in sarcoidosis with Löfgren's syndrome (dated by TCRdb to about 2017). Sequenced using an Illumina MiSeq. The public sequencing data were trimmed at Q25 with fastp and processed into clonotypes with MiXCR by TCRdb, which kept only in-frame beta chains. Duplicate CDR3 protein sequences are folded into a single record with the most common DNA and genes. This sample gives 58,000 or so distinct CDR3 sequences in total; approximately 21% of them show up just once. Less than 2.5% of the sample lies in the top ten. Sequencing used CD4+ T cells from PBMCs. The receptors stem from a human donor with sarcoidosis (Löfgren's syndrome or another form), or a control subject (not recorded which).

In this sample, this clonotype turned up a few times. CDR3 nucleotide sequence: TGCAGCGTCGTCCCTCCGGGACGAACTAGCACAGATACGCAGTATTTT. Amino acid sequence: CSVVPPGRTSTDTQYF. This chain uses TRBV29-1 with TRBJ2-3; either TRBD1 or TRBD2 may supply D (5 bases each). From germline, CDR1 is SQVTM and CDR2 ANQGSEA. The ends were cut back, 6 bases at V and 0 bases at J, with 19 bases in the middle. This CDR3 contains 16 residues.

This clonotype turned up a few times. The chain employs TRBV5-1 and TRBJ1-5, with D maybe TRBD1 (6 bases). The CDR3 is 14 residues long. CDR1 is SGHRS, CDR2 YFSETQ, per germline. V lost 0 bases and J 7 bases, leaving 11 bases between the germline ends. The CDR3: CASSLGGGSQPQHF. CDR3 DNA: TGCGCCAGCAGCTTGGGCGGGGGCAGCCAGCCCCAGCATTTT.